A selection of T cell receptor beta chains follows, all from one sample in a study of T cells in Graves' hyperthyroidism and ophthalmopathy. TCRdb redid the calling of the multiplex PCR reads with MiXCR, one entry per CDR3 protein. Of fewer than 550,000 distinct CDR3 sequences listed, 15% to 18% are singletons. Sequenced: blood. The receptors were sampled from a woman in her late teens or twenties with Graves' hyperthyroidism. Each CDR3 is given with its conserved first and last residue. The D gene is left open where the match is weak. Clone sizes are given selectively: once, few, many, or a class where the clone is expanded.

j_call: TRBJ2-1
clone_size: many
d_call: TRBD2
v_call: TRBV10-3
cdr3_aa: CATLAGGLGEQFF
cdr3_nt: TGTGCCACTCTAGCGGGAGGGCTCGGTGAGCAGTTCTTC

j_call: TRBJ2-4
clone_size: few
d_call: TRBD1
v_call: TRBV5-1
cdr3_aa: CASSAGTGRAKNIQYF
cdr3_nt: TGCGCCAGCAGCGCTGGGACAGGGCGGGCCAAAAACATTCAGTACTTC

j_call: TRBJ1-5
clone_size: NA
d_call: TRBD1
v_call: TRBV9
cdr3_aa: CASSRRTGRNQPQHF
cdr3_nt: TGTGCCAGCAGCCGCAGGACAGGGCGTAATCAGCCCCAGCATTTT

j_call: TRBJ2-1
clone_size: once
d_call: NA
v_call: TRBV3-1
cdr3_aa: CASSQDMARLDNEQFF
cdr3_nt: TGTGCCAGCAGCCAAGATATGGCCCGGTTGGACAATGAGCAGTTCTTC

j_call: TRBJ2-7
clone_size: once
d_call: NA
v_call: TRBV20-1
cdr3_aa: CSARFMFNSYEQYF
cdr3_nt: TGCAGTGCTAGGTTCATGTTCAACTCCTACGAGCAGTACTTC

j_call: TRBJ2-3
clone_size: many
d_call: TRBD2
v_call: TRBV2
cdr3_aa: CASSRTSGSDTQYF
cdr3_nt: TGTGCCAGCAGTCGGACTAGCGGCTCAGATACGCAGTATTTT

j_call: TRBJ1-6
clone_size: many
d_call: NA
v_call: TRBV7-9
cdr3_aa: CASSSRVPVIGFPLHF
cdr3_nt: TGTGCCAGCAGCTCGCGGGTGCCAGTGATCGGGTTCCCCCTCCACTTT

j_call: TRBJ1-6
clone_size: many
d_call: NA
v_call: TRBV6-2/TRBV6-3
cdr3_aa: CASTVTGRRNSPLHF
cdr3_nt: TGTGCCAGCACTGTGACCGGGAGGAGGAATTCACCCCTCCACTTT

j_call: TRBJ2-7
clone_size: many
d_call: NA
v_call: TRBV20-1
cdr3_aa: CSARGTTDYEQYF
cdr3_nt: TGCAGTGCTAGGGGGACCACCGATTACGAGCAGTACTTC

j_call: TRBJ1-4
clone_size: many
d_call: NA
v_call: TRBV2
cdr3_aa: CASTKIATNEKLFF
cdr3_nt: TGTGCCAGCACCAAAATAGCAACTAATGAAAAACTGTTTTTT